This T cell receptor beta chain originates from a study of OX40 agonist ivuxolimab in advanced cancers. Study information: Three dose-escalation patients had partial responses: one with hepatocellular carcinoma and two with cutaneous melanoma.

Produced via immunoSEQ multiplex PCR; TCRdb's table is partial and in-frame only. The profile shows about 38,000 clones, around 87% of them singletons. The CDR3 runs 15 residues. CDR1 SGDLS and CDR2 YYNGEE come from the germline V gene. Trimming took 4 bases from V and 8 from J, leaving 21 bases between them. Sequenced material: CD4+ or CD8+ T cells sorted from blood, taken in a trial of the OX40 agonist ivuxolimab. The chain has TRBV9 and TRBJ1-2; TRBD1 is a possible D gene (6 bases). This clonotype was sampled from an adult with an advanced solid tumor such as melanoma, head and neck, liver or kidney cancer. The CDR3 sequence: CASSPSGRGGGGYTF. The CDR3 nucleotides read TGTGCCAGCAGCCCCTCAGGTCGGGGGGGCGGGGGCTACACCTTC. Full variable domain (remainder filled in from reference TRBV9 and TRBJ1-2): DSGVTQTPKHLITATGQRVTLRCSPRSGDLSVYWYQQSLDQGLQFLIQYYNGEERAKGNILERFSAQQFPDLHSELNLSSLELGDSALYFCASSPSGRGGGGYTFGSGTRLTVV.